These 2 T cell receptor beta chains were sequenced from one sample in a study of T cell responses to AZD1222 COVID-19 vaccine. Produced via immunoSEQ multiplex PCR; TCRdb's table is partial and in-frame only. The sample holds some 93,000 clones, 88% seen once. Sample: peripheral blood, taken 28 days after the second AZD1222 dose. The receptor source for this set is an adult who received the AZD1222 COVID-19 vaccine.

In its sample, this clone was seen many times. In the same sample, other DNA sequences code for this CDR3. The chain is built from TRBV30 and TRBJ1-1; D is uncertain. Trimming took off 0 bases at V and 7 bases at J, with 9 bases between the two ends. CDR1 is GTSNPN and CDR2 is SVGIG in the germline V gene (reference sequence). This CDR3 spans 12 amino acids. Here the CDR3 reads CAWSVERNEAFF. The CDR3 DNA sequence: TGTGCCTGGAGTGTAGAGAGGAATGAAGCTTTCTTT.

The rearrangement links TRBV6-2 or TRBV6-3 to TRBJ2-7, with D possibly being TRBD2 (5 bases). Trimming pared 0 bases from V and 7 bases from J, leaving 22 bases between. This CDR3 contains 17 residues. Looked up from germline, CDR1 is MNHEY and CDR2 is SVGEGT. DNA of the CDR3: TGTGCCAGCAGTTACTCGACCCTCAGCGCCTACTGGGAGGAGCAGTACTTC. Translation gives CASSYSTLSAYWEEQYF.